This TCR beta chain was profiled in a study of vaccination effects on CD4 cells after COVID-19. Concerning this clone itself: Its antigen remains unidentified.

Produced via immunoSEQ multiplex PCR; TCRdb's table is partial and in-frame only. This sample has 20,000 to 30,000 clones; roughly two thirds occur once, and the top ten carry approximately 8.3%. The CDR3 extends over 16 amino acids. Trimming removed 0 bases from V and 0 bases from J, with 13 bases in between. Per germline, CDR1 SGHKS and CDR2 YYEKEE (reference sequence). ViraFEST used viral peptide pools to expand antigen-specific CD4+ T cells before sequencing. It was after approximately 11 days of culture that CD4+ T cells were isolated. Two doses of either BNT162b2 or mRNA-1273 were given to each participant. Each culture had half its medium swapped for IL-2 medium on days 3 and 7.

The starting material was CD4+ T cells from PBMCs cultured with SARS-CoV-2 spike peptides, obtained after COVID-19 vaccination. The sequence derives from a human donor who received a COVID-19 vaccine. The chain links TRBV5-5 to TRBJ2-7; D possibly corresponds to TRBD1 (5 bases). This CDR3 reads CASSLVGQGSSYEQYF. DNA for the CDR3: TGTGCCAGCAGCTTGGTTGGGCAGGGAAGCTCCTACGAGCAGTACTTC. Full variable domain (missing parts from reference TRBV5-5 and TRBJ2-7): DAGVTQSPTHLIKTRGQQVTLRCSPISGHKSVSWYQQVLGQGPQFIFQYYEKEERGRGNFPDRFSARQFPNYSSELNVNALLLGDSALYLCASSLVGQGSSYEQYFGPGTRLTVT.